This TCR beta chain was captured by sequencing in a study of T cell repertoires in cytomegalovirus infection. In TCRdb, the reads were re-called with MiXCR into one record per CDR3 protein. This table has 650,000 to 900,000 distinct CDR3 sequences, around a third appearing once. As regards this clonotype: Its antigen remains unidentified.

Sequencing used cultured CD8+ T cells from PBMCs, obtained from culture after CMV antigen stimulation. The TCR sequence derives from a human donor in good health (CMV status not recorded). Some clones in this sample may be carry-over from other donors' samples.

CDR3 amino acids: CASSLPYSGANVLTF. CDR3 DNA sequence: TGTGCCAGCAGCTTACCCTACTCTGGGGCCAACGTCCTGACTTTC. The chain recombines TRBV7-6 with TRBJ2-6; no clear D gene. Per the germline V gene, CDR1 is SGHVS and CDR2 is FNYEAQ. There are 15 residues in the CDR3. Between the trimmed V and J ends, which lost 2 bases and 0 bases, there was a span of 5 bases.